Listed below are T cell receptor beta chains from one sample, sequenced in a study of shared clonotypes between healthy human individuals. TCRdb keeps only in-frame clones here, not all; method: immunoSEQ multiplex PCR. The sample records roughly 2,000,000 clones, about 95% being singletons. The sample taken for sequencing was naive CD8+ T cells sorted from blood. These receptors originate from a man younger than 35 in good health. Both conserved end residues are part of each CDR3. Fields, in order: D gene, V gene, clone size, J gene, CDR3 protein, CDR3 DNA. D genes are given only for firm matches. Only some rows state a clone size, as once, few, many or a class for expanded clones.

NA	TRBV12-5	NA	TRBJ1-2	CASGPDGQSFYGYTF	TGTGCTAGTGGCCCCGACGGACAGAGTTTCTATGGCTACACCTTC
NA	TRBV7-9	NA	TRBJ2-5	CASSSRGDPETQYF	TGTGCCAGCAGCTCAAGAGGGGACCCAGAGACCCAGTACTTC
NA	TRBV27	NA	TRBJ2-7	CASSLEDGTYEQYF	TGTGCCAGCAGTTTGGAGGACGGAACCTACGAGCAGTACTTC
NA	TRBV30	NA	TRBJ1-1	CAWSGPMGGLNTEAFF	TGTGCCTGGAGTGGGCCGATGGGGGGTCTGAACACTGAAGCTTTCTTT
NA	TRBV7-9	NA	TRBJ2-1	CASSEMGNEQFF	TGTGCCAGCAGCGAAATGGGGAATGAGCAGTTCTTC
NA	TRBV13	NA	TRBJ1-2	CASSPRGGYGYTF	TGTGCCAGCAGCCCGCGGGGGGGGTATGGCTACACCTTC
TRBD1	TRBV6-5	NA	TRBJ1-1	CASSYSGQGLSEAFF	TGTGCCAGCAGTTACTCGGGACAGGGGCTCTCTGAAGCTTTCTTT
TRBD2	TRBV2	NA	TRBJ2-3	CASTRSEAGGDTQYF	TGTGCCAGCACCCGTAGCGAGGCGGGAGGTGATACGCAGTATTTT
TRBD1	TRBV5-3	NA	TRBJ2-5	CARSSTDRDVETQYF	TGTGCCAGAAGCTCCACCGACAGGGACGTGGAGACCCAGTACTTC
NA	TRBV7-9	NA	TRBJ2-3	CASSLGVAEVTDTQYF	TGTGCCAGCAGCTTAGGTGTAGCGGAAGTTACAGATACGCAGTATTTT
NA	TRBV11-2	once	TRBJ2-7	CASLASYEQYF	TGTGCCAGCCTGGCGTCCTACGAGCAGTACTTC
NA	TRBV11-2	NA	TRBJ2-1	CASSLGYNEQFF	TGTGCCAGCAGCTTGGGGTATAATGAGCAGTTCTTC
TRBD2	TRBV5-4	NA	TRBJ2-2	CASSLSGRRDGELFF	TGTGCCAGCAGCTTGAGCGGGAGGAGGGACGGGGAGCTGTTTTTT
NA	TRBV5-6	NA	TRBJ2-5	CASSFTEGQETQYF	TGTGCCAGCAGCTTTACAGAGGGACAAGAGACCCAGTACTTC
TRBD2	TRBV5-1	NA	TRBJ2-7	CASSLGLAGREEQYF	TGCGCCAGCAGCTTAGGACTAGCGGGCCGAGAAGAGCAGTACTTC
TRBD2	TRBV28	NA	TRBJ2-5	CASSFIGTSAWETQYF	TGTGCCAGCAGTTTCATCGGCACTAGCGCATGGGAGACCCAGTACTTC
NA	TRBV7-9	NA	TRBJ2-2	CASSSDQDSNMGTGELFF	TGTGCCAGCAGTTCCGACCAGGACAGCAACATGGGCACCGGGGAGCTGTTTTTT
NA	TRBV5-1	NA	TRBJ2-7	CASSLGVSYEQYF	TGCGCCAGCAGCTTGGGGGTTTCCTACGAGCAGTACTTC
NA	TRBV29-1	NA	TRBJ2-1	CSVERGNEQFF	TGCAGCGTTGAACGCGGCAATGAGCAGTTCTTC
NA	TRBV14	NA	TRBJ2-6	CASSLTDGPSGANVLTF	TGTGCCAGCAGCCTTACCGACGGACCCTCCGGGGCCAACGTCCTGACTTTC
NA	TRBV9	NA	TRBJ2-2	CASSPYGAPGELFF	TGTGCCAGCAGCCCGTATGGGGCCCCCGGGGAGCTGTTTTTT
TRBD2	TRBV27	NA	TRBJ2-1	CASSGRPGTSGPGEFF	TGTGCCAGCAGTGGTCGTCCGGGGACTAGCGGGCCCGGGGAGTTCTTC
NA	TRBV4-1	NA	TRBJ2-7	CASSQVAGFDEQYF	TGCGCCAGCAGCCAAGTGGCGGGTTTCGACGAGCAGTACTTC
NA	TRBV21-1	NA	TRBJ2-7	CASSLDTYPSYEQYF	TGTGCCAGCAGCCTGGACACCTACCCCTCCTACGAGCAGTACTTC
TRBD1	TRBV6-5	NA	TRBJ2-7	CASSYSVETGGYEQYF	TGTGCCAGCAGTTACTCAGTCGAGACAGGGGGCTACGAGCAGTACTTC
NA	TRBV2	NA	TRBJ1-1	CASSPPLQAGDTEAFF	TGTGCCAGCAGTCCACCCCTACAGGCTGGGGACACTGAAGCTTTCTTT
NA	TRBV27	NA	TRBJ2-3	CASSLLNRVFGTDTQYF	TGTGCCAGCAGTTTGCTCAACAGGGTATTCGGCACAGATACGCAGTATTTT
NA	TRBV11-2	once	TRBJ2-3	CASKLSGGADTQYF	TGTGCCAGCAAATTATCCGGGGGAGCAGATACGCAGTATTTT
TRBD2	TRBV5-6	NA	TRBJ2-5	CASSLGGLAALETQYF	TGTGCCAGCAGCTTGGGGGGACTAGCGGCGTTGGAGACCCAGTACTTC